The 25 T cell receptor beta chains below come from one sample, sequenced in a study of shared T cell receptors in the human thymus. Sequencing was performed with immunoSEQ multiplex PCR; in TCRdb, only in-frame clones are kept and a portion is missing. The data show 500,000 to 550,000 clones, roughly 74% seen once. The same data also went into a second study, on human thymus T cells.

Source material: thymocytes. The receptors derive from a boy in the first two years of life with a congenital heart defect.

The chain carries TRBV4-3 and TRBJ2-1, with 8 bases matching TRBD2. The germline CDR1 and CDR2 sequences are LGHNA and YSLEER. This CDR3 region has 16 residues. V lost 0 bases to trimming and J lost 7 bases; unmatched junction nucleotides: 8. In nucleotides, the CDR3 is TGCGCCAGCAGCCAAGATCTCGAGCGGGAGATGAATGAGCAGTTCTTC. This gives the protein CASSQDLEREMNEQFF.

This clone was picked up one time. V and J are TRBV5-1 and TRBJ1-6; 8 bases line up with TRBD1. The ends lost 6 bases at V and 8 bases at J; junction bases unmatched: 7. The CDR3 is 14 amino acids. CDR1 is SGHRS and CDR2 is YFSETQ in the germline V gene. The CDR3 region has the DNA TGCGCCAGCATACATCAGGGGGCGGATTCACCCCTCCACTTT. The encoded protein is CASIHQGADSPLHF.

V and J are TRBV10-3 and TRBJ1-1; D possibly corresponds to TRBD1 (5 bases). This CDR3 spans 16 amino acids. The V and J ends lost 4 bases and 1 base respectively, with 16 bases between them. CDR1 and CDR2 (germline): ENHRY, SYGVKD. CDR3 protein: CAISGGGEEPNTEAFF. The CDR3, as DNA: TGTGCCATCAGTGGGGGGGGAGAGGAGCCGAACACTGAAGCTTTCTTT.

The chain is built from TRBV27 and TRBJ1-1; no firm D call. CDR3 size: 15 residues. Germline loops: CDR1 MNHEY, CDR2 SMNVEV (reference sequence). The ends were cut back, 3 bases at V and 3 bases at J, with 14 bases in the middle. CDR3 amino acids: CASSFDSFMDTEAFF. CDR3 DNA sequence: TGTGCCAGCAGTTTTGACTCTTTTATGGACACTGAAGCTTTCTTT.

V is TRBV19 and J is TRBJ2-1; possibly TRBD2 for D (6 bases). CDR1 is LNHDA, CDR2 SQIVND, per germline (reference sequence). CDR3 length: 16 residues. Trimming stripped 3 bases from V and 9 bases from J, with 21 bases between. CDR3 coding DNA: TGTGCCAGTAGTATCCTGGCGAAACCCTCCGGGGGTGAGCAGTTCTTC. Translating gives CASSILAKPSGGEQFF.

The chain recombines TRBV30 with TRBJ1-2; no firm D call. Trimming took off 7 bases at V and 1 base at J, with 19 bases between the two ends. There are 15 residues in the CDR3. CDR1 and CDR2 from the germline V gene are GTSNPN and SVGIG (reference sequence). The CDR3 DNA reads TGTGCCTCCAGCGGCGGTTTTCCTCTTAACTATGGCTACACCTTC. Translating it yields CASSGGFPLNYGYTF.

The rearrangement links TRBV9 to TRBJ2-7, with 8 bases aligning to TRBD1. The CDR3 covers 16 residues. V trimming: 0 bases; J trimming: 3 bases; junction bases outside the gene matches: 8. The germline V gene encodes CDR1 SGDLS and CDR2 YYNGEE. CDR3 protein: CASSVAPTGTGYEQYF. In nucleotides, the CDR3 is TGTGCCAGCAGCGTAGCCCCGACCGGGACAGGCTACGAGCAGTACTTC.

The gene calls are TRBV28 and TRBJ1-3, with 7 positions matching TRBD1. CDR1 is MDHEN, CDR2 SYDVKM, per germline. The CDR3 is made up of 15 amino acids. Unmatched junction bases numbered 4, after V lost 5 bases and J lost 0 bases. The CDR3 here is CASSPNRGSGNTIYF. CDR3 coding DNA: TGTGCCAGCAGTCCTAACAGGGGCTCTGGAAACACCATATATTTT.

CDR3 sequence: CASTPQGQGNQPQHF. DNA for the CDR3: TGTGCCAGCACCCCGCAGGGCCAGGGCAATCAGCCCCAGCATTTT. V usage is TRBV28 and J usage is TRBJ1-5, with D maybe TRBD1 (5 bases). This CDR3 region has 15 residues. Germline CDR1 reads MDHEN; CDR2 reads SYDVKM. V was shortened by 7 bases and J by 2 bases, with 15 bases between the two germline ends.

The chain joins TRBV5-5 to TRBJ2-1, with 12 bases identical to TRBD2. This CDR3 has 17 residues. Unmatched junction bases numbered 9, after V lost 5 bases and J lost 3 bases. Per germline, CDR1 SGHKS and CDR2 YYEKEE (reference sequence). The CDR3 protein is CASRETTSGSFYNEQFF. DNA of the CDR3: TGTGCCAGCAGAGAGACGACTAGCGGGAGTTTCTACAATGAGCAGTTCTTC.

This clone has only one observation. This chain uses TRBV5-4 with TRBJ2-1; 7 bases map to TRBD1. CDR3 size: 16 residues. Germline-derived CDR1 and CDR2 are SGHNT and YYREEE (reference sequence). The V and J ends lost 0 bases and 6 bases, in that order; junction bases with no gene match: 9. This CDR3 is CASSLAPGGWGNEQFF. Written as DNA, the CDR3 is TGTGCCAGCAGCTTGGCCCCAGGGGGTTGGGGCAATGAGCAGTTCTTC.

The chain carries TRBV4-1 and TRBJ2-4; 12 bases are a match to TRBD2. The CDR3 runs to 14 residues. CDR1 MGHRA and CDR2 YSYEKL come from the germline V gene. Trimming took 2 bases from V and 11 from J; bases not matched to a gene: 4. DNA for the CDR3: TGCGCCAGCAGCCAAACCGGGACTAGCGGGTTTCAGTACTTC. Translated, it gives CASSQTGTSGFQYF.

V gene TRBV30 combines with J gene TRBJ1-4; 9 positions match TRBD1. The CDR3 has 16 residues. Germline V gene lookup returns CDR1 GTSNPN and CDR2 SVGIG (reference sequence). With 5 bases clipped from V and 7 bases from J, the junction kept 14 bases outside the gene matches. The CDR3 coding sequence is TGTGCCTGGTGCCCCTCCCCCGGGACAGGGTTTGAAAAACTGTTTTTT. Its translation: CAWCPSPGTGFEKLFF.

This sequence joins TRBV5-1 and TRBJ2-1; 7 bases align to TRBD2. There are 15 residues in the CDR3. Germline CDR1 reads SGHRS; CDR2 reads YFSETQ. Germline trimming cut 5 bases from V and 0 bases from J; bases unmatched to any gene: 5. As DNA, the CDR3 is TGCGCCAGCAGTTCCAGCGGGATCTCCTACAATGAGCAGTTCTTC. It is translated as CASSSSGISYNEQFF.

The rearrangement joins TRBV28 to TRBJ1-1, with a possible D match to TRBD1 (5 bases). Germline CDR1 MDHEN, CDR2 SYDVKM. V lost 4 bases to trimming and J lost 3 bases, with 6 bases between them. The CDR3 consists of 12 residues. CDR3 region: CASSWGDTEAFF. For the CDR3, the DNA is TGTGCCAGCAGTTGGGGGGACACTGAAGCTTTCTTT.

The gene calls are TRBV4-2 and TRBJ2-7; TRBD2 is a possible D gene (5 bases). V lost 0 bases to trimming and J lost 0 bases, with 9 bases between them. The CDR3 totals 15 residues. Per the germline V gene, CDR1 is LGHNA and CDR2 is YNFKEQ. CDR3 sequence reads: CASSQDRDYSYEQYF. As DNA, the CDR3 is TGTGCCAGCAGCCAAGATCGCGACTACTCCTACGAGCAGTACTTC.

The chain uses TRBV28 and TRBJ2-3, with a tentative D call TRBD2 (6 bases). V was shortened by 7 bases and J by 5 bases, with 16 bases between the two germline ends. Germline CDR1 and CDR2: MDHEN and SYDVKM. The CDR3 is 14 residues long. The CDR3 DNA reads TGTGCCAGCACCGGGACTTCACCCCAAGATACGCAGTATTTT. It codes for CASTGTSPQDTQYF.

J is TRBJ2-5 and V is TRBV30, with a possible D match to TRBD2 (5 bases). Trimming pared 7 bases from V and 2 bases from J, leaving 14 bases between. There are 13 residues in the CDR3. Looked up from germline, CDR1 is GTSNPN and CDR2 is SVGIG (reference sequence). CDR3 protein: CAYSTRIQETQYF. DNA of the CDR3: TGTGCCTACTCAACTAGAATTCAAGAGACCCAGTACTTC.

The chain has TRBV11-3 and TRBJ2-7, with a possible D match to TRBD1 (5 bases). The CDR3 runs 14 residues. The V gene lost 1 base and the J gene lost 2 bases, with 9 bases spanning the gap. Germline V gene sequence: CDR1 SGHNT, CDR2 YENEEA. This CDR3 is CASSLGGRAYEQYF. CDR3 bases: TGTGCCAGCAGCTTAGGGGGCCGGGCCTACGAGCAGTACTTC.

The chain is built from TRBV7-9 and TRBJ2-3; the D gene is possibly TRBD2 (5 bases). The germline gives CDR1 SEHNR, CDR2 FQNEAQ (reference sequence). This CDR3 comprises 13 residues. Trimming pared 5 bases from V and 2 bases from J, leaving 8 bases between. The CDR3 reads CASSPGLTDTQYF. The CDR3 DNA reads TGTGCCAGCAGCCCCGGACTCACAGATACGCAGTATTTT.

The chain joins TRBV5-1 to TRBJ2-7; 9 nucleotides match TRBD2. The CDR3 covers 16 residues. Germline V gene lookup returns CDR1 SGHRS and CDR2 YFSETQ. V dropped 4 bases and J dropped 5; count of bases not matched to a gene: 13. The CDR3 loop is CASSPLAGERGHEQYF. Here the CDR3 DNA reads TGCGCCAGCAGCCCTTTAGCGGGAGAAAGGGGGCACGAGCAGTACTTC.

The chain uses TRBV27 and TRBJ2-7; no clear D. V lost 10 bases and J 3 bases, leaving 16 bases between the germline ends. The germline V gene has CDR1 MNHEY and CDR2 SMNVEV (reference sequence). The CDR3 runs 13 residues. CDR3 sequence (DNA): TGTGCCACCTCCAGGTTAGGTGTCTACGAGCAGTACTTC. Encoded protein: CATSRLGVYEQYF.

The J gene is TRBJ2-7, the V gene TRBV28; TRBD1 aligns across 10 bases. V lost 2 bases to trimming and J lost 0 bases; unmatched junction nucleotides: 4. The germline V gene encodes CDR1 MDHEN and CDR2 SYDVKM. This CDR3 region has 16 residues. The CDR3 protein is CASSLMDRGSSYEQYF. The CDR3 bases are TGTGCCAGCAGTTTAATGGACAGGGGGTCCTCCTACGAGCAGTACTTC.

The chain links TRBV25-1 to TRBJ2-3; 10 positions match TRBD1. Germline V gene data show CDR1 as MGHDK and CDR2 as SYGVNS. The CDR3 is 16 amino acids. J lost 1 base, V lost 3 bases, and 4 bases had no gene match. The chain's CDR3 is CASSEGQGWGTDTQYF. For the CDR3, the DNA is TGTGCCAGCAGTGAGGGACAGGGGTGGGGCACAGATACGCAGTATTTT.

The genes are TRBV5-8 and TRBJ2-1; 7 bases agree with TRBD2. The V gene's germline CDR1 is SGHTS and CDR2 YDEGEE. The CDR3 runs 17 residues. V shed 0 bases, J shed 7 bases, and the junction held 13 bases outside the gene matches. In nucleotides, the CDR3 is TGTGCCAGCAGCTTGGAACGGGCGGGAGAAAAAGGGAATGAGCAGTTCTTC. Translated, it gives CASSLERAGEKGNEQFF. Full variable domain (remainder filled in from reference TRBV5-8 and TRBJ2-1): EAGVTQSPTHLIKTRGQQATLRCSPISGHTSVYWYQQALGLGLQFLLWYDEGEERNRGNFPPRFSGRQFPNYSSELNVNALELEDSALYLCASSLERAGEKGNEQFFGPGTRLTVL.